The 8 T cell receptor beta chains in this list originate from one sample, sequenced in a study of blood T cells in healthy people across ages. A sample-barcoded 5' primer and a J-beta primer mix were used in a second PCR of about 7 to 12 cycles. TCRdb independently ran MiXCR on the 5' RACE reads; one entry per CDR3 protein. This sample has around 820,000 distinct CDR3 sequences, with approximately 25% found just once. These data were likewise used in another study, on T cells of mothers and their children.

The specimen was blood. The receptors originated from a boy between 5 and 17 years old in good health.

This clonotype showed up just a few times. The chain has TRBV5-1 and TRBJ2-1; 10 positions match TRBD1. The CDR3 is 15 amino acids. Germline lookup yields CDR1 SGHRS and CDR2 YFSETQ. With 2 bases clipped from V and 10 bases from J, the junction kept 9 bases outside the gene matches. The CDR3 is CASSFPGTGASEQFF. CDR3 bases: TGCGCCAGCAGCTTCCCCGGGACAGGGGCGTCGGAGCAGTTCTTC.

This clonotype was seen more than once but under ten times. The V and J genes are TRBV10-3 and TRBJ2-7; TRBD1 matches at 10 bases. The ends lost 3 bases at V and 4 bases at J; junction bases unmatched: 6. The length of the CDR3 is 15 residues. CDR1 ENHRY and CDR2 SYGVKD come from the germline V gene. The CDR3 sequence is CAISEVGQGVYEQYF. The CDR3 DNA sequence: TGTGCCATCAGTGAAGTAGGACAGGGGGTTTACGAGCAGTACTTC.

This clonotype was observed a handful of times. The V and J genes are TRBV7-2 and TRBJ1-4, with D unresolved. The CDR3 consists of 15 residues. The V end was cut by 7 bases, the J end by 4 bases, with 16 bases between. The germline V gene encodes CDR1 SGHTA and CDR2 FQGNSA. As DNA, the CDR3 is TGTGCCAGCAAGAAAGGACTGGGTGATAATGAAAAACTGTTTTTT. Its protein is CASKKGLGDNEKLFF.

This sequence joins TRBV7-2 and TRBJ2-2, with 9 bases identical to TRBD1. Germline-derived CDR1 and CDR2 are SGHTA and FQGNSA. The CDR3 covers 17 residues. V was pared by 4 bases and J by 7 bases, with 13 bases of the junction left unmatched. CDR3 DNA: TGTGCCAGCAGCTCCATTCTTCGGACAGGGGTCAACGGGGAGCTGTTTTTT. Protein sequence: CASSSILRTGVNGELFF. The entire variable domain, with the rest obtained from reference TRBV7-2 and TRBJ2-2, is as follows: GAGVSQSPSNKVTEKGKDVELRCDPISGHTALYWYRQSLGQGLEFLIYFQGNSAPDKSGLPSDRFSAERTGGSVSTLTIQRTQQEDSAVYLCASSSILRTGVNGELFFGEGSRLTVL.

In its sample, this clonotype was seen a few times. This chain uses TRBV28 with TRBJ2-5; TRBD2 is a possible D gene (6 bases). From germline, CDR1 is MDHEN and CDR2 SYDVKM. V lost 0 bases and J 5 bases, leaving 16 bases between the germline ends. CDR3 length: 16 residues. CDR3: CASSLWPQLRGETQYF. The CDR3 DNA sequence: TGTGCCAGCAGTTTATGGCCCCAACTTCGGGGGGAGACCCAGTACTTC. The variable domain in full, with the rest retrieved from reference TRBV28 and TRBJ2-5, is DVKVTQSSRYLVKRTGEKVFLECVQDMDHENMFWYRQDPGLGLRLIYFSYDVKMKEKGDIPEGYSVSREKKERFSLILESASTNQTSMYLCASSLWPQLRGETQYFGPGTRLLVL.

The V and J genes are TRBV29-1 and TRBJ2-1; 8 nucleotides match TRBD1. Germline V lookup: CDR1 SQVTM, CDR2 ANQGSEA. There are 11 residues in the CDR3. Losses at the gene ends were 7 bases for V and 8 bases for J; bases not matched to a gene: 4. CDR3 nucleotide sequence: TGCAGCGGGGGACAGGCGGATGAGCAGTTCTTC. This codes for CSGGQADEQFF.

This clonotype was observed many times. This chain connects TRBV28 to TRBJ2-7; D ambiguous. The ends were cut back, 1 base at V and 0 bases at J, with 4 bases in the middle. Germline loops: CDR1 MDHEN, CDR2 SYDVKM. This CDR3 spans 13 amino acids. CDR3 sequence reads: CASSLYNSYEQYF. For the CDR3, the DNA is TGTGCCAGCAGTTTATACAACTCCTACGAGCAGTACTTC.

This clonotype was counted between two and nine times. The chain couples TRBV7-6 to TRBJ2-3, with TRBD1 matching 8 bases. J lost 4 bases, V lost 5 bases, and 14 bases had no gene match. Germline values: CDR1 SGHVS, CDR2 FNYEAQ. This CDR3 has 17 amino acids. CDR3 sequence reads: CASSPLPPGGGADTQYF. CDR3 nucleotides: TGTGCCAGCAGCCCTCTCCCCCCAGGGGGCGGCGCAGATACGCAGTATTTT. Supplemented by reference TRBV7-6 and TRBJ2-3, the full variable domain reads GAGVSQSPRYKVTKRGQDVALRCDPISGHVSLYWYRQALGQGPEFLTYFNYEAQQDKSGLPNDRFSAERPEGSISTLTIQRTEQRDSAMYRCASSPLPPGGGADTQYFGPGTRLTVL.